This TCR beta chain derives from a study of T cell repertoires in cytomegalovirus infection. Overall study context: Indications came from public TCR beta signatures; they pointed to CMV infection and to a matching HLA type.

TCRdb used MiXCR to reprocess the reads, holding one entry per CDR3 protein. The sample records 630,000 or so distinct CDR3 sequences, more than 20% being singletons. In regard to this clonotype: No antigen is known for it.

CDR1 is DFQATT and CDR2 is SNEGSKA in the germline V gene (reference sequence). There are 15 residues in the CDR3. V dropped 0 bases and J dropped 4; count of bases not matched to a gene: 5. Study-wide results and caveats: Carriage of CMV together with the relevant HLA was identifiable through cumulative public TCR beta family frequency. HLA-C-restricted CMV clonotypes gave the most frequent clonotype in two of eight donors.

The chain employs TRBV20-1 and TRBJ2-3, with 9 bases lining up with TRBD2. Source material: CD8+ T cells from PBMCs. The TCR was taken from a human donor in good health (CMV status not recorded). Some clones in this sample may be carry-over from other donors' samples. CDR3 residues: CSARERLAGPDTQYF. CDR3 bases: TGCAGTGCTAGAGAGCGTCTAGCGGGGCCAGATACGCAGTATTTT.